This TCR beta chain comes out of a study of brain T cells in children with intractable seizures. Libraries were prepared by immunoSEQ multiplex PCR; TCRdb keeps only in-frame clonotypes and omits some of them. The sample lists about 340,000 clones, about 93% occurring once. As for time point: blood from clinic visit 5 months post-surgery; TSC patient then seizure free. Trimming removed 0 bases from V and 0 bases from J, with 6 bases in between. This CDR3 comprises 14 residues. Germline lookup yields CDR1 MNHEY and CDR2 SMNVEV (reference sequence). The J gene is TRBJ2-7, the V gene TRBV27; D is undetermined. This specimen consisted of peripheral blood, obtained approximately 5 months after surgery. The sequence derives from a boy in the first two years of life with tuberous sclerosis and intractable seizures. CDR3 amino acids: CASSLSAYSYEQYF. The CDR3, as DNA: TGTGCCAGCAGTTTATCTGCGTACTCCTACGAGCAGTACTTC.